Following are 15 T cell receptor beta chains from one sample sequenced in a study of blood T cell repertoires in COVID-19. Generated by immunoSEQ multiplex PCR, the TCRdb table keeps only in-frame clones and is missing some. The sample includes under 150,000 clones, about 89% seen only once; the top ten take roughly 18%. What was sequenced was peripheral blood. The receptors stem from a man aged 45-60 years with active or convalescent COVID-19.

The chain carries TRBV10-1 and TRBJ2-3, with a possible D match to TRBD2 (6 bases). The V and J ends lost 5 bases and 0 bases respectively, with 12 bases between them. The germline V gene encodes CDR1 WNHNN and CDR2 SYGVQD (reference sequence). CDR3 length: 15 amino acids. The CDR3 DNA reads TGCGCCAGCAGTATTGCCGGGGGTAGCACAGATACGCAGTATTTT. It codes for CASSIAGGSTDTQYF.

J is TRBJ1-2 and V is TRBV19; D may be TRBD1 (5 bases). Per germline, CDR1 LNHDA and CDR2 SQIVND (reference sequence). Trimming left V 5 bases short and J 0 bases short, with 10 bases between. The CDR3 spans 14 residues. The CDR3 coding sequence is TGTGCCAGTAGTGTCCAGGGTTCTAACTATGGCTACACCTTC. Its translation: CASSVQGSNYGYTF.

The rearrangement uses TRBV6-5 and TRBJ2-2; 7 bases line up with TRBD1. V lost 7 bases, J lost 7 bases, and 9 bases stayed unmatched. The CDR3 has 14 residues. Germline CDR1 reads MNHEY; CDR2 reads SVGAGI. This chain's CDR3 is CASTQRTGVGELFF. The CDR3 nucleotides read TGTGCCAGCACCCAAAGGACAGGAGTCGGGGAGCTGTTTTTT.

The genes are TRBV18 and TRBJ2-7; D is possibly TRBD1 (6 bases). CDR1 KGHSH and CDR2 LQKENI come from the germline V gene. This CDR3 region has 12 residues. The V and J ends lost 2 bases and 4 bases respectively, with 6 bases between them. CDR3 DNA sequence: TGTGCCAGCTCACCAACAGGGTACGAGCAGTACTTC. It is translated as CASSPTGYEQYF.

This sequence joins TRBV7-2 and TRBJ2-7; TRBD2 matches 7 bases. CDR1 SGHTA and CDR2 FQGNSA come from the germline V gene. V was pared by 2 bases and J by 2 bases, with 3 bases of the junction left unmatched. This CDR3 is 14 amino acids long. The CDR3 protein is CASSLSAGAYEQYF. The DNA of the CDR3 is TGTGCCAGCAGCTTATCGGCGGGGGCCTACGAGCAGTACTTC.

The rearrangement uses TRBV7-9 and TRBJ1-3; D may be TRBD1 (5 bases). The CDR3 has 14 residues. V was trimmed by 2 bases and J by 6 bases, leaving 11 bases between them. Germline V lookup: CDR1 SEHNR, CDR2 FQNEAQ (reference sequence). The CDR3 bases are TGTGCCAGCAGCTTACAGGGAATGGAAAACACCATATATTTT. It encodes CASSLQGMENTIYF.

The rearrangement uses TRBV9 and TRBJ2-1, with a possible D match to TRBD2 (6 bases). Germline CDR1 is SGDLS and CDR2 is YYNGEE. The V gene lost 4 bases and the J gene lost 12 bases, with 26 bases spanning the gap. The CDR3 is 16 residues long. This CDR3 reads CASSRFGAGSSAGQFF. The CDR3 DNA reads as TGTGCCAGCAGCCGTTTTGGGGCGGGGAGTTCCGCGGGGCAGTTCTTC.

This chain joins TRBV2 and TRBJ1-6; D is perhaps TRBD1 (6 bases). V was shortened by 7 bases and J by 7 bases, with 17 bases between the two germline ends. This CDR3 has 15 residues. The germline V gene encodes CDR1 SNHLY and CDR2 FYNNEI. The CDR3 bases are TGTGCCAGCACCCTAGGGAGGGGGTCGAATTCACCCCTCCACTTT. It codes for CASTLGRGSNSPLHF.

The genes are TRBV27 and TRBJ2-3, with D hard to call. Per germline, CDR1 MNHEY and CDR2 SMNVEV (reference sequence). Trimming left V 4 bases short and J 0 bases short, with 14 bases between. The CDR3 is 16 residues long. The CDR3 loop reads CASSSLRILSTDTQYF. CDR3 nucleotide sequence: TGTGCCAGCAGTTCTCTGCGGATTCTTAGCACAGATACGCAGTATTTT.

The chain combines TRBV18 with TRBJ2-5; D unresolved. V was clipped by 2 bases and J by 2 bases, with 6 bases between them. CDR1 KGHSH and CDR2 LQKENI come from the germline V gene. The CDR3 consists of 13 residues. This CDR3 is CASSPTKQETQYF. The CDR3 DNA sequence: TGTGCCAGCTCACCAACAAAACAAGAGACCCAGTACTTC. Variable domain in full (rest from reference TRBV18 and TRBJ2-5): NAGVMQNPRHLVRRRGQEARLRCSPMKGHSHVYWYRQLPEEGLKFMVYLQKENIIDESGMPKERFSAEFPKEGPSILRIQQVVRGDSAAYFCASSPTKQETQYFGPGTRLLVL.

This clone was picked up one time. The V gene is TRBV28, the J gene TRBJ1-6; TRBD1 might be the D (6 bases). There are 14 residues in the CDR3. Per germline, CDR1 MDHEN and CDR2 SYDVKM. Trimming removed 6 bases from V and 10 bases from J, with 16 bases in between. The CDR3 region is CASRETGFGSPLHF. CDR3 coding DNA: TGTGCCAGCAGAGAAACAGGGTTCGGGTCACCCCTCCACTTT.

The V call is TRBV4-1, the J call TRBJ2-3; 7 bases are a match to TRBD1. Germline CDR1 reads MGHRA; CDR2 reads YSYEKL. This CDR3 has 17 residues. After removal of 1 base from V and 1 base from J, the junction contained 8 bases not matched to a gene. The CDR3, as DNA: TGCGCCAGCAGCCAAGGTCTTCTTACAGGGGGCACAGATACGCAGTATTTT. This sequence encodes CASSQGLLTGGTDTQYF.

This clone was observed a handful of times. This sequence joins TRBV5-8 and TRBJ1-5; 10 nucleotides align to TRBD1. V lost 4 bases to trimming and J lost 6 bases; unmatched junction nucleotides: 7. Germline V gives CDR1 SGHTS, CDR2 YDEGEE. The CDR3 is 15 residues long. In nucleotides, the CDR3 is TGTGCCAGCAGCACCCGGGACAGGGGCCGTCAGCCCCAGCATTTT. Protein: CASSTRDRGRQPQHF. The full variable domain, in which reference TRBV5-8 and TRBJ1-5 provide the parts outside the CDR3, is EAGVTQSPTHLIKTRGQQATLRCSPISGHTSVYWYQQALGLGLQFLLWYDEGEERNRGNFPPRFSGRQFPNYSSELNVNALELEDSALYLCASSTRDRGRQPQHFGDGTRLSIL.

This chain connects TRBV7-9 to TRBJ2-1; unclear D gene. CDR3 length equals 11 residues. Germline CDR1 reads SEHNR; CDR2 reads FQNEAQ (reference sequence). Trimming cost V 3 bases and J 6 bases, with 3 bases left between them. CDR3 DNA: TGTGCCAGCAGCTTCATCAATGAGCAGTTCTTC. Translation gives CASSFINEQFF.

The V and J genes are TRBV27 and TRBJ1-1; D unresolved. Germline V CDR1 and CDR2: MNHEY, SMNVEV (reference sequence). This CDR3 comprises 14 residues. Trimming removed 3 bases from V and 10 bases from J, with 18 bases in between. CDR3 residues: CASSFGRTGETAFF. Here the CDR3 DNA reads TGTGCCAGCAGTTTCGGTAGGACTGGAGAGACAGCTTTCTTT.